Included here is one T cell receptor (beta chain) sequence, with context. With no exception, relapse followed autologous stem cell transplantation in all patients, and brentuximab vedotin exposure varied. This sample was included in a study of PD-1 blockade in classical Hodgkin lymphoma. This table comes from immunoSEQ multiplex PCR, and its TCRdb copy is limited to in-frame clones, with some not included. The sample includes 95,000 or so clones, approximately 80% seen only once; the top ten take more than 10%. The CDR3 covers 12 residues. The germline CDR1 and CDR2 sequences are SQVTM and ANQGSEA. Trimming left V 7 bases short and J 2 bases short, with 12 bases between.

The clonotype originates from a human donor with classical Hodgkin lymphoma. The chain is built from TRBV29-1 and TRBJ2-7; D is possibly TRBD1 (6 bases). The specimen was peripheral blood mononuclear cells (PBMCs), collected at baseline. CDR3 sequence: CSARTEAYEQYF. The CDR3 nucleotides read TGCAGCGCCCGGACAGAGGCCTACGAGCAGTACTTC.